These 29 T cell receptor beta chains originate from one sample sequenced in a study of blood T cell repertoires in COVID-19. Here immunoSEQ multiplex PCR was the method, and the copy in TCRdb shows in-frame clones only, minus some. The sample lists 200,000 to 250,000 clones; approximately 80% were seen once. Sequences were obtained from peripheral blood. These receptors all come from an elderly woman with COVID-19, enrolled during active disease.

This clone was recorded only once. This chain joins TRBV4-1 and TRBJ2-2; 11 bases agree with TRBD2. The CDR3 is 18 amino acids. Unmatched junction bases numbered 12, after V lost 4 bases and J lost 5 bases. Germline CDR1 MGHRA, CDR2 YSYEKL. CDR3 bases: TGCGCCAGCAGCCGCACTAGCGGGGGCGCAACAATGACCGGGGAGCTGTTTTTT. It yields the protein CASSRTSGGATMTGELFF.

V gene TRBV4-3 combines with J gene TRBJ2-3, with TRBD2 identical over 7 bases. V trimming: 2 bases; J trimming: 8 bases; junction bases outside the gene matches: 7. The CDR3 has 14 residues. Germline V gene lookup returns CDR1 LGHNA and CDR2 YSLEER. In DNA, the CDR3 is TGCGCCAGCAGCCAATCCCGGGAGGCCTCTACGCAGTATTTT. It is translated as CASSQSREASTQYF.

This clone was observed a single time. J is TRBJ2-2 and V is TRBV5-6; D is possibly TRBD2 (6 bases). There are 15 residues in the CDR3. In germline, CDR1 is SGHDT, CDR2 YYEEEE. V lost 3 bases, J lost 0 bases, and 9 bases lay in between. The CDR3 loop is CASSSRLANTGELFF. CDR3 bases: TGTGCCAGCAGCTCTCGACTAGCGAACACCGGGGAGCTGTTTTTT.

This chain joins TRBV7-9 and TRBJ1-5; D ambiguous. The CDR3 is made up of 14 amino acids. With 1 base removed from V and 4 bases from J, the gap between germline ends came to 8 bases. From germline, CDR1 is SEHNR and CDR2 FQNEAQ (reference sequence). The CDR3 reads CASSLGTDNQPQHF. The CDR3 nucleotides read TGTGCCAGCAGCTTAGGTACTGATAATCAGCCCCAGCATTTT.

J is TRBJ2-3 and V is TRBV11-2; TRBD1 aligns across 9 bases. This CDR3 is 16 amino acids long. Germline values: CDR1 SGHAT, CDR2 FQNNGV. V was pared by 5 bases and J by 0 bases, with 6 bases of the junction left unmatched. The CDR3 loop is CASSTGTGYSTDTQYF. The CDR3 DNA follows: TGTGCCAGCAGCACTGGGACAGGGTATAGCACAGATACGCAGTATTTT.

The gene calls are TRBV5-6 and TRBJ2-1; possibly TRBD2 for D (5 bases). CDR3 length equals 15 residues. With 2 bases removed from V and 6 bases from J, the gap between germline ends came to 15 bases. The V gene's germline CDR1 is SGHDT and CDR2 YYEEEE. DNA of the CDR3: TGTGCCAGCAGCTTAAGAGGGTGGATAGGCAATGAGCAGTTCTTC. Amino acid sequence: CASSLRGWIGNEQFF. The whole variable domain, filled in from reference TRBV5-6 and TRBJ2-1, reads DAGVTQSPTHLIKTRGQQVTLRCSPKSGHDTVSWYQQALGQGPQFIFQYYEEEERQRGNFPDRFSGHQFPNYSSELNVNALLLGDSALYLCASSLRGWIGNEQFFGPGTRLTVL.

J is TRBJ1-2 and V is TRBV6-6; D uncertain. The V gene's germline CDR1 is MNHNY and CDR2 SVGAGI (reference sequence). Deletions cut 2 bases from V and 5 bases from J, with 12 bases between. There are 14 residues in the CDR3. CDR3 sequence reads: CASSYLTVSYGYTF. For the CDR3, the DNA is TGTGCCAGCAGTTACCTTACAGTCTCTTATGGCTACACCTTC.

This chain links TRBV6-5 with TRBJ1-1; possible D gene TRBD1, 6 bases. CDR3 length: 14 residues. Per the germline V gene, CDR1 is MNHEY and CDR2 is SVGAGI. Trimming cost V 7 bases and J 1 base, with 13 bases left between them. The CDR3 is CASTNRVGNTEAFF. CDR3 in DNA: TGTGCCAGCACTAACAGGGTGGGGAACACTGAAGCTTTCTTT.

A word on this clone: The sample holds other DNA sequences that translate to the same CDR3. The gene calls are TRBV12-3 or TRBV12-4 and TRBJ1-2; TRBD1 matches 8 bases. V shed 6 bases and J 5 bases; nucleotides not matched to a gene: 5. The CDR3 has 13 amino acids. CDR3 DNA sequence: TGTGCCAGCAGCCCAGGACAGGGTTATGGCTACACCTTC. Amino acid sequence: CASSPGQGYGYTF.

The V call is TRBV7-2, the J call TRBJ2-5; maybe TRBD2 (6 bases). V was cut by 1 base and J by 5 bases, with 17 bases left in between. This CDR3 is 16 amino acids long. CDR1 is SGHTA and CDR2 is FQGNSA in the germline V gene. CDR3 in amino acids: CASSLVLALTRETQYF. CDR3 sequence (DNA): TGTGCCAGCAGCTTAGTGCTAGCGCTAACTCGGGAGACCCAGTACTTC.

The genes are TRBV6-2 or TRBV6-3 and TRBJ2-7; D is uncertain. Germline loops: CDR1 MNHEY, CDR2 SVGEGT. The V and J ends lost 2 bases and 4 bases respectively, with 6 bases between them. The CDR3 loop spans 12 amino acids. CDR3 DNA: TGTGCCAGCAGTTACGACTTGTACGAGCAGTACTTC. Amino acid sequence: CASSYDLYEQYF.

The J gene is TRBJ1-2, the V gene TRBV5-6, with D possibly matching TRBD1 (5 bases). Germline assignment: CDR1 SGHDT and CDR2 YYEEEE. CDR3 size: 14 residues. V lost 0 bases, J lost 8 bases, and 14 bases lay in between. CDR3 nucleotide sequence: TGTGCCAGCAGCTTGGTAGGGACTGTTCCGGGCTACACCTTC. Translated: CASSLVGTVPGYTF.

The rearrangement links TRBV7-6 to TRBJ1-4, with 12 bases matching TRBD1. Germline V gene lookup returns CDR1 SGHVS and CDR2 FNYEAQ. V shed 2 bases, J shed 5 bases, and the junction held 21 bases outside the gene matches. The CDR3 runs to 22 residues. In nucleotides, the CDR3 is TGTGCCAGCAGCTTATATATGCCGGTAATCCGGGACAGGGGGCGCAAGAATGAAAAACTGTTTTTT. Amino acid sequence: CASSLYMPVIRDRGRKNEKLFF.

The CDR3 DNA reads as TGTGCCTGGAATAGCGGGAGGCCCCACAGCTCCTACAATGAGCAGTTCTTC. The encoded protein is CAWNSGRPHSSYNEQFF. The chain joins TRBV30 to TRBJ2-1; 10 nucleotides align to TRBD2. Trimming took 4 bases from V and 0 from J; bases not matched to a gene: 9. The length of the CDR3 is 17 residues. The germline V gene encodes CDR1 GTSNPN and CDR2 SVGIG (reference sequence). The full variable domain, its missing parts supplied by reference TRBV30 and TRBJ2-1, is SQTIHQWPATLVQPVGSPLSLECTVEGTSNPNLYWYRQAAGRGLQLLFYSVGIGQISSEVPQNLSASRPQDRQFILSSKKLLLSDSGFYLCAWNSGRPHSSYNEQFFGPGTRLTVL.

J is TRBJ2-3 and V is TRBV11-2; possibly TRBD2 for D (6 bases). V was shortened by 5 bases and J by 4 bases, with 16 bases between the two germline ends. The CDR3 runs to 15 residues. CDR1 is SGHAT, CDR2 FQNNGV, per germline. Here the CDR3 reads CASSANTSPADTQYF. CDR3 nucleotide sequence: TGTGCCAGCAGCGCCAATACTAGCCCGGCAGATACGCAGTATTTT. The complete variable domain, with remaining parts taken from reference TRBV11-2 and TRBJ2-3, reads EAGVAQSPRYKIIEKRQSVAFWCNPISGHATLYWYQQILGQGPKLLIQFQNNGVVDDSQLPKDRFSAERLKGVDSTLKIQPAKLEDSAVYLCASSANTSPADTQYFGPGTRLTVL.

This chain uses TRBV28 with TRBJ2-6; maybe TRBD2 (6 bases). The CDR3 is 15 amino acids. The germline V gene encodes CDR1 MDHEN and CDR2 SYDVKM. Deletions cut 5 bases from V and 2 bases from J, with 10 bases between. In nucleotides, the CDR3 is TGTGCCAGCAGTATCGGGGGAACTGGGGCCAACGTCCTGACTTTC. Translation gives CASSIGGTGANVLTF.

V usage is TRBV6-5 and J usage is TRBJ2-1, with 13 bases identical to TRBD2. From germline, CDR1 is MNHEY and CDR2 SVGAGI. There are 16 residues in the CDR3. V shed 0 bases, J shed 6 bases, and the junction held 2 bases outside the gene matches. CDR3 coding DNA: TGTGCCAGCAGTTACTCGAGACTAGCGGGAGGCAATGAGCAGTTCTTC. This gives the protein CASSYSRLAGGNEQFF.

This clone occurred once. The V and J genes are TRBV6-2 or TRBV6-3 and TRBJ2-5; 8 bases map to TRBD1. After removal of 3 bases from V and 4 bases from J, the junction contained 1 base not matched to a gene. Looked up from germline, CDR1 is MNHEY and CDR2 is SVGEGT. The CDR3 has 13 residues. The CDR3 DNA is TGTGCCAGCAGTTATGACAGGGGAGAGACCCAGTACTTC. This codes for CASSYDRGETQYF.

This chain uses TRBV2 with TRBJ1-1; 8 nucleotides align to TRBD1. The CDR3 has 13 residues. Germline CDR1 reads SNHLY; CDR2 reads FYNNEI. The junction had 2 bases not matched to a gene; V was cut back by 5 bases and J by 3 bases. CDR3: CASSSQGDTEAFF. The CDR3, as DNA: TGTGCCAGCAGTTCACAGGGGGACACTGAAGCTTTCTTT.

The gene calls are TRBV4-3 and TRBJ2-1, with 13 positions matching TRBD2. The germline gives CDR1 LGHNA, CDR2 YSLEER. Losses at the gene ends were 2 bases for V and 7 bases for J; bases not matched to a gene: 14. CDR3 size: 19 residues. CDR3 protein: CASSQFGILTSGRANEQFF. Written as DNA, the CDR3 is TGCGCCAGCAGCCAATTTGGGATCCTAACTAGCGGGAGGGCAAATGAGCAGTTCTTC.

This chain uses TRBV29-1 with TRBJ2-7, with a tentative D call TRBD1 (5 bases). CDR3 length: 13 residues. Per the germline V gene, CDR1 is SQVTM and CDR2 is ANQGSEA. V was cut by 1 base and J by 3 bases, with 10 bases left in between. The CDR3 loop is CSVEGQGRYEQYF. The CDR3 DNA reads as TGCAGCGTTGAAGGGCAGGGTCGCTACGAGCAGTACTTC.

The rearrangement uses TRBV5-6 and TRBJ1-6; TRBD1 agrees at 8 bases. Germline V gives CDR1 SGHDT, CDR2 YYEEEE. V was clipped by 4 bases and J by 10 bases; unmatched bases: 13. The length of the CDR3 is 16 residues. The CDR3: CASSPKDRAFGSPLHF. The DNA of the CDR3 is TGTGCCAGCAGCCCCAAGGACAGGGCGTTTGGGTCACCCCTCCACTTT.

The chain couples TRBV14 to TRBJ2-7; 10 nucleotides align to TRBD2. Trimming took 2 bases from V and 0 from J; bases not matched to a gene: 4. Per germline, CDR1 SGHDN and CDR2 FVKESK. The CDR3 totals 16 residues. The CDR3 nucleotides are TGTGCCAGCAGCCAAAGGAGGACTAGCGGCTCCTACGAGCAGTACTTC. It yields the protein CASSQRRTSGSYEQYF.

The chain carries TRBV4-1 and TRBJ1-1; 8 bases line up with TRBD1. This CDR3 has 15 residues. In germline, CDR1 is MGHRA, CDR2 YSYEKL. The trim removed 6 bases at V and 1 base at J, leaving 7 bases unmatched. The CDR3 sequence: CASRPTGAGNTEAFF. The CDR3 DNA reads TGCGCCAGCAGACCGACAGGGGCGGGGAACACTGAAGCTTTCTTT.

V gene TRBV10-3 combines with J gene TRBJ1-2; no clear D gene. The germline V gene has CDR1 ENHRY and CDR2 SYGVKD. The CDR3 consists of 14 residues. Deletions cut 0 bases from V and 3 bases from J, with 8 bases between. The DNA of the CDR3 is TGTGCCATCAGTGAGTCAGGAGCGTACTATGGCTACACCTTC. Translation gives CAISESGAYYGYTF.

This chain joins TRBV2 and TRBJ2-5; TRBD1 aligns across 10 bases. The CDR3 consists of 13 residues. Trimming took 9 bases from V and 6 from J; bases not matched to a gene: 7. Germline loops: CDR1 SNHLY, CDR2 FYNNEI. CDR3 residues: CASLKGQGKTQYF. In DNA form, the CDR3 reads TGTGCCAGTTTAAAGGGACAGGGGAAGACCCAGTACTTC.

Only one count was recorded for this clone. The chain couples TRBV2 to TRBJ2-7, with 7 bases lining up with TRBD2. In germline, CDR1 is SNHLY, CDR2 FYNNEI. The CDR3 has 13 amino acids. Trimming took 5 bases from V and 4 from J; bases not matched to a gene: 5. Written as DNA, the CDR3 is TGTGCCAGCAGTACGCGGGAGCCTTACGAGCAGTACTTC. This codes for CASSTREPYEQYF.

This clone was observed a handful of times. This sequence joins TRBV5-1 and TRBJ1-1; the match to TRBD1 covers 9 bases. This CDR3 is 14 amino acids long. Unmatched junction bases numbered 1, after V lost 3 bases and J lost 1 base. Germline-derived CDR1 and CDR2 are SGHRS and YFSETQ. The chain's CDR3 is CASSWGQGNTEAFF. Here the CDR3 DNA reads TGCGCCAGCAGCTGGGGACAGGGGAACACTGAAGCTTTCTTT.

The chain is built from TRBV2 and TRBJ2-1, with TRBD2 matching 7 bases. CDR3 length: 17 amino acids. Trimming at V came to 3 bases and at J to 1 base, leaving 9 bases not matched to a gene. CDR1 is SNHLY, CDR2 FYNNEI, per germline. The CDR3 loop reads CASSDPFRRESYNEQFF. CDR3 coding DNA: TGTGCCAGCAGTGATCCCTTTCGGCGGGAGTCCTACAATGAGCAGTTCTTC.